The rows below give T cell receptor beta chains drawn from one sample of a study of OX40 agonist ivuxolimab in advanced cancers. TCRdb's copy holds only in-frame clones and misses some; the assay was immunoSEQ multiplex PCR. The repertoire holds about 38,000 clones, with over 60% as singletons. The sample consisted of CD4+ or CD8+ T cells sorted from blood, taken in a trial of the OX40 agonist ivuxolimab. The receptor source for this set is an adult with an advanced solid tumor such as melanoma, head and neck, liver or kidney cancer. The CDR3 runs from the conserved cysteine through the conserved F or W. A D gene is named only where the DNA matches it firmly. Rows may omit the clone size; those that give it use once, few, many or a size class.

j_gene	abundance	v_gene	d_gene	CDR3aa
TRBJ2-5	.	TRBV7-9	.	CASSSTGPSQETQYF
TRBJ1-4	few	TRBV14	.	CASSRSNDEKLFF
TRBJ2-7	few	TRBV7-8	.	CASSLVLTGLGEQYF
TRBJ2-7	.	TRBV27	TRBD1	CASSLLQGNEQYF
TRBJ2-2	.	TRBV7-9	.	CASSAQGLNTGELFF
TRBJ2-5	.	TRBV18	TRBD1	CASSESGTEGSPQYF
TRBJ2-4	.	TRBV28	.	CASSSPGRENIQYF
TRBJ2-1	.	TRBV7-5	.	CARSLANLGGRPNEQFF
TRBJ1-4	.	TRBV20-1	TRBD1	CSAWDSEKLFF
TRBJ2-3	.	TRBV5-1	.	CASSSFQGPRDTQYF
TRBJ2-3	few	TRBV7-7	TRBD1	CASSLGTGGGADTQYF